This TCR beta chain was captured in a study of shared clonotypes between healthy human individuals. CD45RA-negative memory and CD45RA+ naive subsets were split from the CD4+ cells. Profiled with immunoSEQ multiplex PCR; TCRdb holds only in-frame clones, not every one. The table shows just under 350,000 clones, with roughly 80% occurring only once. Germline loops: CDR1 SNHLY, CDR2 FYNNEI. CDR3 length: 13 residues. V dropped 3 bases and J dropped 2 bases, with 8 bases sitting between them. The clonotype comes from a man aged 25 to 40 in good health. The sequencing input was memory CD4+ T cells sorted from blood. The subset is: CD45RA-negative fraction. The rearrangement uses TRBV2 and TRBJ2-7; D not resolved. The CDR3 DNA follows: TGTGCCAGCAGTGATCCCGATACCTACGAGCAGTACTTC. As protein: CASSDPDTYEQYF. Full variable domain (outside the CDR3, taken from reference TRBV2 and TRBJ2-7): EPEVTQTPSHQVTQMGQEVILRCVPISNHLYFYWYRQILGQKVEFLVSFYNNEISEKSEIFDDQFSVERPDGSNFTLKIRSTKLEDSAMYFCASSDPDTYEQYFGPGTRLTVT.